This T cell receptor beta chain comes out of a study of T-cell memory formation after mild COVID-19. CDR1 and CDR2 from the germline V gene are MGHRA and YSYEKL. V was pared by 4 bases and J by 2 bases, with 14 bases between. The CDR3 totals 15 residues. UMIs and sample barcodes were carried by the TCR alpha and TCR beta cDNA libraries that 5'RACE produced using constant-segment primers. A single record per CDR3 protein comes from TCRdb applying MiXCR to the 5' RACE reads. The profile covers hundreds of thousands of distinct CDR3 sequences, with approximately 15% appearing a single time and around 20% taken by the ten largest.

The gene calls are TRBV4-1 and TRBJ1-2, with D tentatively TRBD1 (5 bases). Sequencing was done on a sample of PBMCs or a T cell subset sorted from them (not recorded which). The TCR was taken from a man between 18 and 35 years old who had mild COVID-19 (a few samples of this study predate the infection). Cell type and time point are not known. The CDR3 sequence is CASSREPRVNYGYTF. In nucleotides, the CDR3 is TGCGCCAGCAGCCGGGAGCCCAGGGTGAACTATGGCTACACCTTC.